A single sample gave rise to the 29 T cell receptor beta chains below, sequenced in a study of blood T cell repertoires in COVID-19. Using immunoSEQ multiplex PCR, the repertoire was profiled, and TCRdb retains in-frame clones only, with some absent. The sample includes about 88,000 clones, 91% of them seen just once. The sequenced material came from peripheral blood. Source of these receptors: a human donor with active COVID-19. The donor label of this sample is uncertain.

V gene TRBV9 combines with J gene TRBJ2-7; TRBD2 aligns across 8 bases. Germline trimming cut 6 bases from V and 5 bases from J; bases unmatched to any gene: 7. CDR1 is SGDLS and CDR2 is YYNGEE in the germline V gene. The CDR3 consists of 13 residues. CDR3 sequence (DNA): TGTGCCAGCAACGGGGGGGGCCTGGACGAGCAGTACTTC. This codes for CASNGGGLDEQYF.

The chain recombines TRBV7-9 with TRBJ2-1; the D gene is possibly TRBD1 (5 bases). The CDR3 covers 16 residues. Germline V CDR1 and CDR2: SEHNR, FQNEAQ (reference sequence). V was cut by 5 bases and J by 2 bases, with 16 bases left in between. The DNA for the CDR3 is TGTGCCAGCAGCCCATACCAGGGAAGTCCCTACAATGAGCAGTTCTTC. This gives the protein CASSPYQGSPYNEQFF.

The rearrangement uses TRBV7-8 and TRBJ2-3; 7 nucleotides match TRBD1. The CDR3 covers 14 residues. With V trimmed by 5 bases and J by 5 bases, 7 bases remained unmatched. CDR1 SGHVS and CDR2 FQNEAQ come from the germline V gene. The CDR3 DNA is TGTGCCAGCAGCGTGACAGGGTTACTAGATACGCAGTATTTT. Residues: CASSVTGLLDTQYF.

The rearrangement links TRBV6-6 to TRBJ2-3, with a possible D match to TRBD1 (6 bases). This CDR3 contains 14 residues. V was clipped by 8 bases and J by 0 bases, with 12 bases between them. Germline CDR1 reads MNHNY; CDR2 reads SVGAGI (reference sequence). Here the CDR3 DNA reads TGTGCCAGCTATCGGGACACCAGCACAGATACGCAGTATTTT. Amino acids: CASYRDTSTDTQYF.

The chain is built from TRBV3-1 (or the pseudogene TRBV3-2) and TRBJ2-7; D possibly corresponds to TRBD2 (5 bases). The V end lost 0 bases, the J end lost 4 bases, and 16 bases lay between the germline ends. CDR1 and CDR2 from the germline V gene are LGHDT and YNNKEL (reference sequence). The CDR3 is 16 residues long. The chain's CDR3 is CASSQDKDGPGYEQYF. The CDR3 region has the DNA TGTGCCAGCAGCCAAGATAAGGACGGCCCGGGGTACGAGCAGTACTTC.

This CDR3 reads CASSEERGGTDTQYF. CDR3 sequence (DNA): TGTGCCAGCAGTGAAGAGCGGGGGGGCACAGATACGCAGTATTTT. This chain connects TRBV6-1 to TRBJ2-3; 9 nucleotides agree with TRBD2. The length of the CDR3 is 15 residues. Germline V gene data show CDR1 as MNHNS and CDR2 as SASEGT. J gave up 1 base and V 1 base, and 0 bases lay outside the gene matches.

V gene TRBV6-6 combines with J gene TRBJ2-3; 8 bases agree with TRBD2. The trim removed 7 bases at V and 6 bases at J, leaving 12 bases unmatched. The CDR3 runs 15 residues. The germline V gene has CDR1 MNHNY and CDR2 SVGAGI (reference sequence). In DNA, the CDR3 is TGTGCCAGCACCCGAGTAGCGGGGCTGACGGATACGCAGTATTTT. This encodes CASTRVAGLTDTQYF.

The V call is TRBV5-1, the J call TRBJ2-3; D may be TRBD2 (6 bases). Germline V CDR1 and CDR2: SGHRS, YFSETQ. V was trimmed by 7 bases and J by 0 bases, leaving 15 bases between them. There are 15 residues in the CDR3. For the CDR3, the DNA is TGCGCCAGCGACCTAACGGGGGTTAGCACAGATACGCAGTATTTT. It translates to CASDLTGVSTDTQYF.

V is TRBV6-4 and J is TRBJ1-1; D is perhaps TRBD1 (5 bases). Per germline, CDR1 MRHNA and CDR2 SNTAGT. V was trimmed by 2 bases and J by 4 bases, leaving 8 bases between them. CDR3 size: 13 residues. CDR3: CASSDDGATEAFF. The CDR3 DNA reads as TGTGCCAGCAGTGACGATGGGGCCACTGAAGCTTTCTTT.

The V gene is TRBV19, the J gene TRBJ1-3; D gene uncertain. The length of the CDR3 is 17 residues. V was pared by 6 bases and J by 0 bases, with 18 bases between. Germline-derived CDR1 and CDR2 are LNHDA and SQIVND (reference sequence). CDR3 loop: CASSMLATTVSGNTIYF. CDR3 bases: TGTGCCAGTAGCATGCTGGCGACTACGGTCTCTGGAAACACCATATATTTT.

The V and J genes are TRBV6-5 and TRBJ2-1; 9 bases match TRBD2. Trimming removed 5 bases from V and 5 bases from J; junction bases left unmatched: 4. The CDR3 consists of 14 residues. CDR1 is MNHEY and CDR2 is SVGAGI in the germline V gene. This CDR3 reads CASSIAGVNNEQFF. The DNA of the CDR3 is TGTGCCAGCAGTATAGCGGGGGTTAACAATGAGCAGTTCTTC.

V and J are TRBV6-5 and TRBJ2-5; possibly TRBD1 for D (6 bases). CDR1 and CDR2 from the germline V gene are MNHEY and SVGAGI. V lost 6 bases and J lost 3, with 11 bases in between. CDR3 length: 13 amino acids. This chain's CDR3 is CASRHDRKETQYF. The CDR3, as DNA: TGTGCCAGCAGGCATGACAGGAAAGAGACCCAGTACTTC.

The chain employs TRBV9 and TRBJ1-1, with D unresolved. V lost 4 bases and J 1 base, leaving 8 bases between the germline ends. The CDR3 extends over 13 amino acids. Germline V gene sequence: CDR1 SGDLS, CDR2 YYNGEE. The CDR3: CASSPGGNTEAFF. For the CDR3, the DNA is TGTGCCAGCAGCCCAGGAGGGAACACTGAAGCTTTCTTT.

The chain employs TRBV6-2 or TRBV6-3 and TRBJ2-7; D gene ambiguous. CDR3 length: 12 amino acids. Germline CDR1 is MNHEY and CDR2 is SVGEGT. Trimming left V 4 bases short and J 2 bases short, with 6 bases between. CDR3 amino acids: CASSSNPYEQYF. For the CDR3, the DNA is TGTGCCAGCAGTTCTAACCCCTACGAGCAGTACTTC.

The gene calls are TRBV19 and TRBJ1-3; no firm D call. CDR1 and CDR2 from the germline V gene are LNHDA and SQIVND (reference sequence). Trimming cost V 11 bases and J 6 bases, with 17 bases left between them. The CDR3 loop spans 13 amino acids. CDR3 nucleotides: TGTGCCCAGCGGACGGATCGGGTAAACACCATATATTTT. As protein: CAQRTDRVNTIYF.

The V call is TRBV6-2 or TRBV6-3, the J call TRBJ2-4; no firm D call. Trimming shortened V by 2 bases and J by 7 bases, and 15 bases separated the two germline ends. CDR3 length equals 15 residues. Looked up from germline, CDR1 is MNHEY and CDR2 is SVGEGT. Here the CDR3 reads CASSYLPRSRNIQYF. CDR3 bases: TGTGCCAGCAGTTACCTTCCCAGATCGAGGAACATTCAGTACTTC.

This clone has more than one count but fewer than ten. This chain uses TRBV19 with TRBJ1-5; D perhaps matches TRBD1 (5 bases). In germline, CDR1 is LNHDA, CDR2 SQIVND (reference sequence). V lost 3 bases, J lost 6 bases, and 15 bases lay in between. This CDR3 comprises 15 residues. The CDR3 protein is CASSILAAGRQPQHF. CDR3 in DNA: TGTGCCAGTAGTATTTTGGCAGCGGGGCGTCAGCCCCAGCATTTT.

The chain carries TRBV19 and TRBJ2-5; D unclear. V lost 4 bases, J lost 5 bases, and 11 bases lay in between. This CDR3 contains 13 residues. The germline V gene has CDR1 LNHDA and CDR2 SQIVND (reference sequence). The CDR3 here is CASSRFAIETQYF. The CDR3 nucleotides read TGTGCCAGTAGTAGATTTGCTATCGAGACCCAGTACTTC.

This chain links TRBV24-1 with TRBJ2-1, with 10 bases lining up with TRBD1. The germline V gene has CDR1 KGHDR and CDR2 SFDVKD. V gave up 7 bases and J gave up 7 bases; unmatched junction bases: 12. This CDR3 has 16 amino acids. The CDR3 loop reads CATSPAPGTGANEQFF. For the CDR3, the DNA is TGTGCCACCAGCCCAGCGCCCGGGACAGGGGCGAATGAGCAGTTCTTC.

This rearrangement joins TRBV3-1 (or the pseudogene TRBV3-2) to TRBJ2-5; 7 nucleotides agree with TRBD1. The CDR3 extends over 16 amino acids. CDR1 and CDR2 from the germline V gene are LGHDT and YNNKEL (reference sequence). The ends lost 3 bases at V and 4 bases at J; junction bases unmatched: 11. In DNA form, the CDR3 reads TGTGCCAGCAGCCACGAAACAGGGGAAGGGAGAGAGACCCAGTACTTC. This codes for CASSHETGEGRETQYF.

The CDR3 loop reads CASSPQGMEQYF. CDR3 nucleotides: TGTGCCAGCAGTCCACAGGGAATGGAGCAGTACTTC. The chain carries TRBV12-3 or TRBV12-4 and TRBJ2-7, with a weak D call TRBD1 (6 bases). The CDR3 has 12 amino acids. With 5 bases removed from V and 7 bases from J, the gap between germline ends came to 12 bases.

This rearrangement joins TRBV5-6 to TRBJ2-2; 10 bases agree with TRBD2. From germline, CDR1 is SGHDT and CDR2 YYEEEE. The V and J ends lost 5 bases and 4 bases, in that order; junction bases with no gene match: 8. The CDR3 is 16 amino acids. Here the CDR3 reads CASSPPSGGTTGELFF. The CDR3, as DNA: TGTGCCAGCAGTCCCCCTAGCGGGGGTACCACCGGGGAGCTGTTTTTT.

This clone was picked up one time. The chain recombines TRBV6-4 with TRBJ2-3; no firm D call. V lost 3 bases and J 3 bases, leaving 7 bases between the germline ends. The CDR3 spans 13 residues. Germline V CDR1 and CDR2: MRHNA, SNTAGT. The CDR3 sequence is CASSEFRTDTQYF. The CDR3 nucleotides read TGTGCCAGCAGTGAATTTAGAACAGATACGCAGTATTTT.

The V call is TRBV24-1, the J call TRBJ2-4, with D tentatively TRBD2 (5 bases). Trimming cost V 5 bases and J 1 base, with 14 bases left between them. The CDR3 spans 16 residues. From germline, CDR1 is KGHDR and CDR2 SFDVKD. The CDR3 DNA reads TGTGCCACCAGTGGACCTTTTGGGGAGGCCAAAAACATTCAGTACTTC. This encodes CATSGPFGEAKNIQYF.

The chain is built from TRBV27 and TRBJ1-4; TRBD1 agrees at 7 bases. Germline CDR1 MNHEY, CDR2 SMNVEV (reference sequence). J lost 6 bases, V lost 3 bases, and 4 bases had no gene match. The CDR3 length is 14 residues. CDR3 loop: CASSLGQQDEKLFF. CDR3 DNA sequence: TGTGCCAGCAGTTTGGGACAGCAGGATGAAAAACTGTTTTTT.

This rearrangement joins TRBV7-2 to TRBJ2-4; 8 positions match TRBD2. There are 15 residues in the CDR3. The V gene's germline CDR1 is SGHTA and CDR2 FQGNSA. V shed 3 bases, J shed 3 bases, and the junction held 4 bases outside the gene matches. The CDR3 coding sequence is TGTGCCAGCAGCTTCGGGGGGGCTAGCAAAAACATTCAGTACTTC. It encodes CASSFGGASKNIQYF.

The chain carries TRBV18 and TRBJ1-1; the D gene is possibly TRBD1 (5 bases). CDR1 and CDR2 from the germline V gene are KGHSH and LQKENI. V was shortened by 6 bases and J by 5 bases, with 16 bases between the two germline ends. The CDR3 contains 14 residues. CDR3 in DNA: TGTGCCAGCTCCCAACCACAGGTCGGGACTGAAGCTTTCTTT. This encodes CASSQPQVGTEAFF.

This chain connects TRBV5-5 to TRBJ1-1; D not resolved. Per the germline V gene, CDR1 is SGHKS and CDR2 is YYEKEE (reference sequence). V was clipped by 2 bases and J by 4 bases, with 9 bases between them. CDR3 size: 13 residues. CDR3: CASSFSRATEAFF. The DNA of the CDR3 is TGTGCCAGCAGCTTCTCGCGTGCCACTGAAGCTTTCTTT.

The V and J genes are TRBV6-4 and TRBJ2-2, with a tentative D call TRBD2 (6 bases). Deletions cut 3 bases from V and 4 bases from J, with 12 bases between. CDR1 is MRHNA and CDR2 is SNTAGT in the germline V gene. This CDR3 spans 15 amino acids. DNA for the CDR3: TGTGCCAGCAGTGAGGGGAAGGAGGGCACCGGGGAGCTGTTTTTT. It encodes CASSEGKEGTGELFF.